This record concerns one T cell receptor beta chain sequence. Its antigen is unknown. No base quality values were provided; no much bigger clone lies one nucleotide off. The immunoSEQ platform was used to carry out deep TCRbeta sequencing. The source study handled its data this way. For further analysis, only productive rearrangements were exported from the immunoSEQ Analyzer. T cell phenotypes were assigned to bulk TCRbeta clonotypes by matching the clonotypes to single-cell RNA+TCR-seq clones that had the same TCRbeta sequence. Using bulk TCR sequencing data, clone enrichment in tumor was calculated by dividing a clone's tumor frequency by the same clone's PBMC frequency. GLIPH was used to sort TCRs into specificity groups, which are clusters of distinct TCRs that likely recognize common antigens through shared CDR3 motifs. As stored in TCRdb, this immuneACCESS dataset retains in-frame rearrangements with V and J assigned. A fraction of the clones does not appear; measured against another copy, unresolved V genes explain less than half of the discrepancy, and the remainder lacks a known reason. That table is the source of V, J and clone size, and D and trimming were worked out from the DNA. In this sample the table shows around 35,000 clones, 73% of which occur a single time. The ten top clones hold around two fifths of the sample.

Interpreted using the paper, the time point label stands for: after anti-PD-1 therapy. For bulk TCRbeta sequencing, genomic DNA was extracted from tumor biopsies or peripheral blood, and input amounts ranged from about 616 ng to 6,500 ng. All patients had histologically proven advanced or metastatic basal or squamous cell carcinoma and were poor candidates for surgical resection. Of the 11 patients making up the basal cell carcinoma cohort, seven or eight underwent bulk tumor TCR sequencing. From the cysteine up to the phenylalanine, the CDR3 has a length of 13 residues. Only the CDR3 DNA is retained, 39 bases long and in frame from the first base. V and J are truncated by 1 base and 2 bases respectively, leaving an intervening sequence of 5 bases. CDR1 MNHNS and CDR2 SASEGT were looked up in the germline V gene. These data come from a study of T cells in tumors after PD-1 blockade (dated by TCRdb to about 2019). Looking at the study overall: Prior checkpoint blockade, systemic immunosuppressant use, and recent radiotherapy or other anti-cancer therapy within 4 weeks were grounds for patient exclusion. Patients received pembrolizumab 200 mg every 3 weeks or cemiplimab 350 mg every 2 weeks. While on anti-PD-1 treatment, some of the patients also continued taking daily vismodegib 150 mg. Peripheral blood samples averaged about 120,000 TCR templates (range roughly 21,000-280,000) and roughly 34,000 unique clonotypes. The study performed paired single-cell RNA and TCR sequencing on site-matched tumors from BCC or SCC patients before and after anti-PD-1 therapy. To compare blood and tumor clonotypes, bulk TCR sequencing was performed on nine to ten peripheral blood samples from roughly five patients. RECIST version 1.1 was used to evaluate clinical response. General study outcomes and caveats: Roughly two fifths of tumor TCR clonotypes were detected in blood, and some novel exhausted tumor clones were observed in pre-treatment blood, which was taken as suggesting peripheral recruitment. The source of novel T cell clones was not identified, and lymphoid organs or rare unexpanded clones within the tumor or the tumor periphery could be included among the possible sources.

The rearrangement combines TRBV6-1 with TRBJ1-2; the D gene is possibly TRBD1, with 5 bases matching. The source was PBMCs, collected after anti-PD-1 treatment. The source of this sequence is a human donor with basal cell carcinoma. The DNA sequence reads TGTGCCAGCAGTGAAGGACAGAACTATGGCTACACCTTC. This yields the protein CASSEGQNYGYTF.